This TCR beta chain was captured by sequencing in a study of neurological immune-mediated disorders. This clonotype came up many times. MiXCR, run by TCRdb on the 5' RACE reads, gives a single entry per CDR3 protein. This sample has more than 70,000 distinct CDR3 sequences; about a sixth occur once, and the top ten carry approximately 15%. The TCR sequence derives from a middle-aged woman in good health. The sample taken for sequencing was PBMCs.

CDR3 sequence reads: CASSLPHSGTEAFF. The DNA of the CDR3 is TGTGCCAGCAGCTTACCCCATTCCGGGACAGAGGCTTTCTTT. The chain recombines TRBV5-6 with TRBJ1-1, with 7 bases fitting TRBD1. The junction had 12 bases not matched to a gene; V was cut back by 2 bases and J by 11 bases. The CDR3 contains 14 residues. The germline V gene has CDR1 SGHDT and CDR2 YYEEEE.